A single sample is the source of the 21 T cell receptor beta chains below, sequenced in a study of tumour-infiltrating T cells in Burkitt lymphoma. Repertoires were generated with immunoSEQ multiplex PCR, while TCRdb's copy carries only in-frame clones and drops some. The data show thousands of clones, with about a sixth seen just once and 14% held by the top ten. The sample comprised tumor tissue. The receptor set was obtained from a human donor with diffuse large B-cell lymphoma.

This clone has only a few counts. The chain's CDR3 is CASSLPASYEQYF. The CDR3 region has the DNA TGCGCCAGCAGCTTGCCAGCCTCCTACGAGCAGTACTTC. The V gene is TRBV5-1, the J gene TRBJ2-7; D is undetermined. In germline, CDR1 is SGHRS, CDR2 YFSETQ. The CDR3 spans 13 residues. V dropped 1 base and J dropped 0 bases, with 5 bases sitting between them.

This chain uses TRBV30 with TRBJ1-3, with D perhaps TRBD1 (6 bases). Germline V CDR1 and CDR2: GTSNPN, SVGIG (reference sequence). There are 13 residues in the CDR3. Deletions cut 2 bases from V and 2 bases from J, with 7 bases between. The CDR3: CAWSWGPGNTIYF. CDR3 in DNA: TGTGCCTGGAGTTGGGGGCCTGGAAACACCATATATTTT.

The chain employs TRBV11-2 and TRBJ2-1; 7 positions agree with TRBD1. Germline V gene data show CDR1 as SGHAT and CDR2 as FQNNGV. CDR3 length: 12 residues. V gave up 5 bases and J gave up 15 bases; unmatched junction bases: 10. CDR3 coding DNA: TGTGCCAGCAGCCGCATTGGGACAGTTGCGTTCTTC. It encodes CASSRIGTVAFF.

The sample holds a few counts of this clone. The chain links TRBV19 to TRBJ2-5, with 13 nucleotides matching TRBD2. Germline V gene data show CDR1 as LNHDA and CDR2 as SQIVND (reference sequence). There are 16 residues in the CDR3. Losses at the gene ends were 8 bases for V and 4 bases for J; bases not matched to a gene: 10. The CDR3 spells CASGLGLAGIPETQYF. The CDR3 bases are TGTGCCAGTGGCCTGGGACTAGCGGGAATCCCAGAGACCCAGTACTTC. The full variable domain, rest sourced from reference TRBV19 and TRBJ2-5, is DGGITQSPKYLFRKEGQNVTLSCEQNLNHDAMYWYRQDPGQGLRLIYYSQIVNDFQKGDIAEGYSVSREKKESFPLTVTSAQKNPTAFYLCASGLGLAGIPETQYFGPGTRLLVL.

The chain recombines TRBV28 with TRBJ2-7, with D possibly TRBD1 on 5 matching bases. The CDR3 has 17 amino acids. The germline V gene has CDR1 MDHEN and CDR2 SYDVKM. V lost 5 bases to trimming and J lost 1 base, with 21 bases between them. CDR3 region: CASSLTGFSYKSYEQYF. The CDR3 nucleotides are TGTGCCAGCAGTCTTACAGGTTTCTCGTACAAATCCTACGAGCAGTACTTC.

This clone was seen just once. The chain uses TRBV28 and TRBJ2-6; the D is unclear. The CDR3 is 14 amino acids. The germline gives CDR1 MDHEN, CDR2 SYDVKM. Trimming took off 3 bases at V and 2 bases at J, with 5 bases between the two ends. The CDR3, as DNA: TGTGCCAGCAGTTTCAACACTGGGGCCAACGTCCTGACTTTC. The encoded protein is CASSFNTGANVLTF.

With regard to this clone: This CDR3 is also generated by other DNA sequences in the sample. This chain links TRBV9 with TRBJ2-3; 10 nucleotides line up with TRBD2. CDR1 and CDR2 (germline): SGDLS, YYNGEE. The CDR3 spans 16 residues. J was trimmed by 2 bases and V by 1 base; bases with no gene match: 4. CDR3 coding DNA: TGTGCCAGCAGCGTAACTAGCGGGACCTCCACAGATACGCAGTATTTT. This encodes CASSVTSGTSTDTQYF.

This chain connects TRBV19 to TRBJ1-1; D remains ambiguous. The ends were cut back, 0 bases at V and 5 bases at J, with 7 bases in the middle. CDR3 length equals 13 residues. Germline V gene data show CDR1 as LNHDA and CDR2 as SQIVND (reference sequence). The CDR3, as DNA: TGTGCCAGTAGTATAGACAGACGAACTGAAGCTTTCTTT. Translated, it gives CASSIDRRTEAFF.

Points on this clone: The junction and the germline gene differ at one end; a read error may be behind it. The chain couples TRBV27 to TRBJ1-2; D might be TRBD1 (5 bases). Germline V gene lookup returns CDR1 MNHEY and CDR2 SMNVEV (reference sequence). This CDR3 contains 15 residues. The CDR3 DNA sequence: TGTGCTAGCAGTCCGGGGGTTCTTTTTGCAGGTGGCTACACCTTC. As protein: CASSPGVLFAGGYTF.

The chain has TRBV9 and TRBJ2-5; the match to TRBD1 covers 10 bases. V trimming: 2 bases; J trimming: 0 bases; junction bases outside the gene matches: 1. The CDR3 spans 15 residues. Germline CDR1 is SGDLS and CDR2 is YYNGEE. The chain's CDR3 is CASSVGQGYQETQYF. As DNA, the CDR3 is TGTGCCAGCAGCGTGGGACAGGGGTACCAAGAGACCCAGTACTTC. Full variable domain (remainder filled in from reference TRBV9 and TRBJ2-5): DSGVTQTPKHLITATGQRVTLRCSPRSGDLSVYWYQQSLDQGLQFLIQYYNGEERAKGNILERFSAQQFPDLHSELNLSSLELGDSALYFCASSVGQGYQETQYFGPGTRLLVL.

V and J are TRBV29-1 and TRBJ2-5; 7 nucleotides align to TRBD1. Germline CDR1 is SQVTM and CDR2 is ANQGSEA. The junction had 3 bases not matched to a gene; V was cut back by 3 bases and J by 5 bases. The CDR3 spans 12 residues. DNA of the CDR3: TGCAGCGTTGAGACAGGGCGGGAGACCCAGTACTTC. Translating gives CSVETGRETQYF. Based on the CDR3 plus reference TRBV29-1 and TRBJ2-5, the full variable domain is SAVISQKPSRDICQRGTSLTIQCQVDSQVTMMFWYRQQPGQSLTLIATANQGSEATYESGFVIDKFPISRPNLTFSTLTVSNMSPEDSSIYLCSVETGRETQYFGPGTRLLVL.

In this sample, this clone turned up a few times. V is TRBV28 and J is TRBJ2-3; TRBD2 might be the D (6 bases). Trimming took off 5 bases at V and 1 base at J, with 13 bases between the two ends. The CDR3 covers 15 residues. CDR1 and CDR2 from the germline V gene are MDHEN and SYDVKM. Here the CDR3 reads CASSNRDSGTDTQYF. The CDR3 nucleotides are TGTGCCAGCAGTAATCGGGACTCTGGCACAGATACGCAGTATTTT.

CDR3 amino acids: CASTGTGNNEQFF. The DNA for the CDR3 is TGTGCCAGCACCGGGACAGGGAACAATGAGCAGTTCTTC. The rearrangement links TRBV6-5 to TRBJ2-1, with 9 bases identical to TRBD1. Germline V gene sequence: CDR1 MNHEY, CDR2 SVGAGI. Losses at the gene ends were 7 bases for V and 5 bases for J; bases not matched to a gene: 3. The CDR3 has 13 amino acids.

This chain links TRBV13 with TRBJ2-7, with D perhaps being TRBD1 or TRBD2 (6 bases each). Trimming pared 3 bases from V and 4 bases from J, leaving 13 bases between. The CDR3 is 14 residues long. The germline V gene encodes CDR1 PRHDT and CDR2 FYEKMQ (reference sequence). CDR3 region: CASSFRGPNYEQYF. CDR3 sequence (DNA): TGTGCCAGCAGCTTCCGGGGGCCTAATTACGAGCAGTACTTC.

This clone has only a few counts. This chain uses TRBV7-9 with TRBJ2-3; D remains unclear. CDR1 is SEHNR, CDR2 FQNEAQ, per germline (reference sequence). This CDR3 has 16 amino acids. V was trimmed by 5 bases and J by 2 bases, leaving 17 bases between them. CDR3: CASSARPAIITDTQYF. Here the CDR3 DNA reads TGTGCCAGCAGCGCGCGACCGGCGATAATCACAGATACGCAGTATTTT.

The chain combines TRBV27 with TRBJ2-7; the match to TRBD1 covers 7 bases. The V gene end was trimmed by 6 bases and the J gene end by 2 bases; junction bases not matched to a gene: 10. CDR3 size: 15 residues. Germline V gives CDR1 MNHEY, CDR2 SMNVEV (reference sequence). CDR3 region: CASSSGAGGPYEQYF. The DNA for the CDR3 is TGTGCCAGCAGCTCCGGGGCAGGGGGTCCCTACGAGCAGTACTTC.

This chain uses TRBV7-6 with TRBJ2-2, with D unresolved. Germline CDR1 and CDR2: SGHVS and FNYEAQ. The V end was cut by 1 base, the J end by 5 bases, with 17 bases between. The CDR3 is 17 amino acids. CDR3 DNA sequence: TGTGCCAGCAGCTTAGAAATAGTTGGAGCGTGGACCGGGGAGCTGTTTTTT. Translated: CASSLEIVGAWTGELFF.

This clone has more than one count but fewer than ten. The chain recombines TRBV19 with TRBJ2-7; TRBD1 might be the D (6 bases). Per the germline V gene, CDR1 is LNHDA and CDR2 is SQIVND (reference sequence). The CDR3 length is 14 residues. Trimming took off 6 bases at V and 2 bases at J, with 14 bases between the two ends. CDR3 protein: CASSKGDGTYEQYF. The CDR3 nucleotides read TGTGCCAGTAGCAAGGGGGACGGGACCTACGAGCAGTACTTC.

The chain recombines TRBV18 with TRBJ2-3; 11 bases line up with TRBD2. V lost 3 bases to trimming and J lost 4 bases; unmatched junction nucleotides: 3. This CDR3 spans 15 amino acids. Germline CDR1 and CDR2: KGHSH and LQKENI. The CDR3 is CASSPLAGGPDTQYF. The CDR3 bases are TGTGCCAGCTCACCGCTAGCGGGAGGACCAGATACGCAGTATTTT.

CDR3 DNA sequence: TGTGCCTGGAAGCGGAGCGGGAGGGTAACAGATACGCAGTATTTT. Its translation is CAWKRSGRVTDTQYF. The V call is TRBV30, the J call TRBJ2-3; TRBD2 matches 10 bases. Trimming cost V 4 bases and J 3 bases; bases outside gene matches: 7. Germline CDR1 GTSNPN, CDR2 SVGIG (reference sequence). The CDR3 consists of 15 residues. Drawing the rest from reference TRBV30 and TRBJ2-3, the complete variable domain is SQTIHQWPATLVQPVGSPLSLECTVEGTSNPNLYWYRQAAGRGLQLLFYSVGIGQISSEVPQNLSASRPQDRQFILSSKKLLLSDSGFYLCAWKRSGRVTDTQYFGPGTRLTVL.

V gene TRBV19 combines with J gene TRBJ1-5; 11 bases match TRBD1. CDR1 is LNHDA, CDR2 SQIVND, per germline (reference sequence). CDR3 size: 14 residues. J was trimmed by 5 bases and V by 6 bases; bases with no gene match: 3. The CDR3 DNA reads TGTGCCAGTAGACCGGACAGGGGGCATCAGCCCCAGCATTTT. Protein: CASRPDRGHQPQHF.